Following are 5 T cell receptor beta chains from one sample sequenced in a study of cytomegalovirus exposure and HLA in healthy donors. The PCR had 60 Vbeta and 13 Jbeta primers. TCRdb's copy holds only in-frame clones and misses some; the assay was immunoSEQ multiplex PCR. The sample shows more than 95,000 clones, about three quarters of them seen only once. Sequenced sample: PBMCs. The receptors originated from a woman aged 55-69 years in good health and CMV-seropositive.

The V call is TRBV27, the J call TRBJ2-3; D gene uncertain. V was shortened by 1 base and J by 0 bases, with 5 bases between the two germline ends. Germline assignment: CDR1 MNHEY and CDR2 SMNVEV (reference sequence). The CDR3 runs 14 residues. The CDR3 loop is CASSLWRSTDTQYF. CDR3 DNA: TGTGCCAGCAGTTTATGGAGAAGCACAGATACGCAGTATTTT.

The rearrangement joins TRBV4-3 to TRBJ2-1, with D possibly TRBD2 on 7 matching bases. The CDR3 has 16 residues. V was trimmed by 3 bases and J by 1 base, leaving 13 bases between them. The germline gives CDR1 LGHNA, CDR2 YSLEER. The CDR3 sequence: CASSHRGAGSYNEQFF. The CDR3 coding sequence is TGCGCCAGCAGCCACAGGGGAGCGGGGTCCTACAATGAGCAGTTCTTC.

The chain combines TRBV9 with TRBJ2-7, with TRBD2 matching over 14 bases. Germline CDR1 SGDLS, CDR2 YYNGEE. Trimming cost V 4 bases and J 6 bases; bases outside gene matches: 9. The CDR3 spans 16 residues. The CDR3: CASSLGLAGGVGEQYF. The CDR3 DNA reads as TGTGCCAGCAGCTTAGGACTAGCGGGGGGAGTCGGCGAGCAGTACTTC.

The chain recombines TRBV7-9 with TRBJ2-5; perhaps TRBD1 as D (8 bases). The DNA end lines up better with TRBJ2-7; the J call may be wrong. From germline, CDR1 is SEHNR and CDR2 FQNEAQ (reference sequence). The CDR3 covers 16 residues. Written as DNA, the CDR3 is TGTGCCAGCAGCTTATTGGGAGGGACAGGCTCCTACGAGCAGTACTTC. Amino acids: CASSLLGGTGSYEQYF.

The chain has TRBV5-1 and TRBJ2-5, with 14 positions matching TRBD2. CDR3 length: 17 residues. After removal of 0 bases from V and 3 bases from J, the junction contained 4 bases not matched to a gene. Germline V gene lookup returns CDR1 SGHRS and CDR2 YFSETQ. DNA of the CDR3: TGCGCCAGCAGCTTGGGGACTAGCGGGAGGAGGGAAGAGACCCAGTACTTC. The encoded protein is CASSLGTSGRREETQYF.